The clone carrying this TCR beta chain was counted once. This CDR3 is 12 amino acids long. The germline V gene has CDR1 LGHDT and CDR2 YNNKEL (reference sequence). The V end was cut by 4 bases, the J end by 7 bases, with 10 bases between. A sample-barcoded 5' primer and a J-beta primer mix were used in a second PCR of roughly 7 to 12 cycles. Unique molecular identifiers of 12 random nucleotides labeled each cDNA. MiXCR, applied by TCRdb to the 5' RACE reads, yields one record per CDR3 protein. Seen here are hundreds of thousands of distinct CDR3 sequences, nearly 60% observed once, and the top ten hold over 20%. The data were taken from a study of blood T cells in healthy people across ages.

Sequenced input: blood. The source is a man aged 30 to 39 in good health. V is TRBV3-1 and J is TRBJ2-5, with unresolved D. CDR3 in DNA: TGTGCCAGCAGCCGAGGACCCGGGACCCAGTACTTC. This sequence encodes CASSRGPGTQYF.